This entry lists 21 T cell receptor beta chains sequenced from one sample in a study of T cell responses to AZD1222 COVID-19 vaccine. Produced via immunoSEQ multiplex PCR; TCRdb's table is partial and in-frame only. The sample yields roughly 180,000 clones, about nine tenths seen once. The sequencing used peripheral blood, collected on day 0 of AZD1222 vaccination. The receptor source for this set is an adult in good health.

The rearrangement joins TRBV6-1 to TRBJ1-2; D remains unclear. V was shortened by 3 bases and J by 7 bases, with 3 bases between the two germline ends. CDR3 length: 10 residues. CDR1 and CDR2 from the germline V gene are MNHNS and SASEGT. The CDR3 is CASSEGGYTF. DNA of the CDR3: TGTGCCAGCAGTGAGGGTGGCTACACCTTC.

Written as DNA, the CDR3 is TGTGCCAGCAGCTTGGGGACAGCGCTAGGCGCTGAAGCTTTCTTT. This gives the protein CASSLGTALGAEAFF. V and J are TRBV11-3 and TRBJ1-1, with 7 bases fitting TRBD1. This CDR3 contains 15 residues. The germline V gene encodes CDR1 SGHNT and CDR2 YENEEA. After removal of 3 bases from V and 6 bases from J, the junction contained 10 bases not matched to a gene.

The chain is built from TRBV9 and TRBJ2-1; 13 bases align to TRBD2. This CDR3 is 16 amino acids long. J lost 7 bases, V lost 5 bases, and 9 bases had no gene match. The V gene's germline CDR1 is SGDLS and CDR2 YYNGEE. The CDR3 spells CASSTQLAGGQNEQFF. The CDR3 coding sequence is TGTGCCAGCAGTACCCAACTAGCGGGGGGGCAGAATGAGCAGTTCTTC.

This sequence joins TRBV5-1 and TRBJ2-7; TRBD2 agrees at 7 bases. Trimming cost V 3 bases and J 5 bases; bases outside gene matches: 14. The CDR3 extends over 16 amino acids. The germline CDR1 and CDR2 sequences are SGHRS and YFSETQ. The CDR3 spells CASSWNTGGNDNEQYF. The CDR3 DNA reads as TGCGCCAGCAGCTGGAATACGGGGGGAAATGACAACGAGCAGTACTTC. Using reference TRBV5-1 and TRBJ2-7 for the parts outside the CDR3, the full variable domain is KAGVTQTPRYLIKTRGQQVTLSCSPISGHRSVSWYQQTPGQGLQFLFEYFSETQRNKGNFPGRFSGRQFSNSRSEMNVSTLELGDSALYLCASSWNTGGNDNEQYFGPGTRLTVT.

This clone was counted a single time. The chain is built from TRBV5-6 and TRBJ2-7, with a weak D call TRBD2 (5 bases). CDR1 is SGHDT, CDR2 YYEEEE, per germline. Trimming pared 3 bases from V and 0 bases from J, leaving 10 bases between. The CDR3 loop spans 14 amino acids. The DNA for the CDR3 is TGTGCCAGCAGCTCCCCGGGGAACTCCTACGAGCAGTACTTC. Amino acids: CASSSPGNSYEQYF.

There are a few counts of this clone. CDR3 in DNA: TGTGCCAGCAGCGGGCAGGGGAACACCGGGGAGCTGTTTTTT. Translated, it gives CASSGQGNTGELFF. The chain uses TRBV5-4 and TRBJ2-2, with D perhaps matching TRBD1 (5 bases). Trimming pared 4 bases from V and 1 base from J, leaving 8 bases between. This CDR3 has 14 residues. The germline CDR1 and CDR2 sequences are SGHNT and YYREEE (reference sequence).

The chain uses TRBV12-5 and TRBJ2-7, with 7 bases aligning to TRBD1. CDR1 and CDR2 (germline): LGHNT, FRNRAP. This CDR3 spans 13 amino acids. V dropped 5 bases and J dropped 4; count of bases not matched to a gene: 5. The CDR3 region has the DNA TGTGCTAGTGGTACCCGACAGGGATACGAGCAGTACTTC. Translation gives CASGTRQGYEQYF.

The J gene is TRBJ2-1, the V gene TRBV13; 8 bases fit TRBD2. The J segment lost 6 bases and the V segment lost 1 base, leaving 2 bases of the junction unmatched. The germline CDR1 and CDR2 sequences are PRHDT and FYEKMQ (reference sequence). The CDR3 spans 14 residues. CDR3 DNA sequence: TGTGCCAGCAGCTTAGCGGGGGGGCGCAATGAGCAGTTCTTC. This codes for CASSLAGGRNEQFF.

The rearrangement uses TRBV24-1 and TRBJ2-1; 14 bases are shared with TRBD2. The junction had 6 bases not matched to a gene; V was cut back by 11 bases and J by 7 bases. CDR1 is KGHDR, CDR2 SFDVKD, per germline. The CDR3 totals 14 residues. The CDR3, as DNA: TGTGCCATCGGGACTAGCGGGGGTGTGAATGAGCAGTTCTTC. Protein product: CAIGTSGGVNEQFF.

This chain joins TRBV6-2 or TRBV6-3 and TRBJ2-4; unclear D gene. Trimming removed 2 bases at V and 3 bases at J, with 17 bases between. The CDR3 loop spans 17 amino acids. The germline V gene encodes CDR1 MNHEY and CDR2 SVGEGT. For the CDR3, the DNA is TGTGCCAGCAGTTACATGGTCCTAGAAAAAGGCAAAAACATTCAGTACTTC. Translation gives CASSYMVLEKGKNIQYF.

This rearrangement joins TRBV9 to TRBJ2-5, with 15 positions matching TRBD2. CDR3 size: 16 residues. CDR1 and CDR2 (germline): SGDLS, YYNGEE. V lost 3 bases and J lost 4; bases outside the gene matches: 4. This CDR3 is CASSAGLAGGLETQYF. CDR3 DNA: TGTGCCAGCAGCGCGGGACTAGCGGGGGGATTAGAGACCCAGTACTTC.

The chain employs TRBV9 and TRBJ2-2; D not resolved. Trimming left V 0 bases short and J 0 bases short, with 6 bases between. The CDR3 spans 15 residues. The germline gives CDR1 SGDLS, CDR2 YYNGEE. Here the CDR3 reads CASSVVGTNTGELFF. For the CDR3, the DNA is TGTGCCAGCAGCGTAGTGGGTACGAACACCGGGGAGCTGTTTTTT.

The rearrangement joins TRBV3-1 (or the pseudogene TRBV3-2) to TRBJ1-1, with D possibly TRBD1 on 6 matching bases. The germline V gene encodes CDR1 LGHDT and CDR2 YNNKEL (reference sequence). V was clipped by 4 bases and J by 2 bases, with 14 bases between them. The CDR3 contains 15 residues. CDR3 amino acids: CASSPHQGQNTEAFF. The CDR3 DNA sequence: TGTGCCAGCAGCCCCCATCAGGGGCAAAACACTGAAGCTTTCTTT.

This clone showed up just a few times. The rearrangement links TRBV29-1 to TRBJ2-7; D gene ambiguous. Trimming pared 4 bases from V and 2 bases from J, leaving 9 bases between. Germline CDR1 reads SQVTM; CDR2 reads ANQGSEA. The CDR3 runs to 12 residues. The DNA for the CDR3 is TGCAGCGTTGTGGTGTTTCCCTACGAGCAGTACTTC. It yields the protein CSVVVFPYEQYF.

The V gene is TRBV12-5, the J gene TRBJ2-7, with TRBD2 as a possible D gene (6 bases). Germline-derived CDR1 and CDR2 are LGHNT and FRNRAP. The V end lost 4 bases, the J end lost 6 bases, and 19 bases lay between the germline ends. CDR3 length equals 15 residues. CDR3 amino acids: CASGSPVGEASEQYF. CDR3 nucleotide sequence: TGTGCTAGTGGTTCCCCGGTGGGGGAGGCGTCCGAGCAGTACTTC.

V and J are TRBV5-6 and TRBJ1-1; weak D call: TRBD1 (6 bases). In germline, CDR1 is SGHDT, CDR2 YYEEEE. The CDR3 runs 14 residues. Trimming stripped 5 bases from V and 5 bases from J, with 16 bases between. As DNA, the CDR3 is TGTGCCAGCAGTCTGGGGGCTCGAGGGACTGAAGCTTTCTTT. Translated, it gives CASSLGARGTEAFF. The full variable domain, in which reference TRBV5-6 and TRBJ1-1 provide the parts outside the CDR3, is DAGVTQSPTHLIKTRGQQVTLRCSPKSGHDTVSWYQQALGQGPQFIFQYYEEEERQRGNFPDRFSGHQFPNYSSELNVNALLLGDSALYLCASSLGARGTEAFFGQGTRLTVV.

The chain links TRBV9 to TRBJ2-7; 9 nucleotides line up with TRBD1. Losses at the gene ends were 3 bases for V and 2 bases for J; bases not matched to a gene: 12. Germline V CDR1 and CDR2: SGDLS, YYNGEE. The CDR3 contains 17 residues. For the CDR3, the DNA is TGTGCCAGCAGCGACCCCCTGACAGGGGGAAACACCTACGAGCAGTACTTC. It yields the protein CASSDPLTGGNTYEQYF.

This clone was seen only once. V is TRBV12-3 or TRBV12-4 and J is TRBJ1-1; TRBD1 is a possible D gene (6 bases). V was trimmed by 10 bases and J by 6 bases, leaving 18 bases between them. The length of the CDR3 is 13 residues. Here the CDR3 DNA reads TGTGCCACTCAAACGGGGGGGCGGGCTGAAGCTTTCTTT. Its protein product is CATQTGGRAEAFF.

Worth noting for this clone: Mismatch with germline at one junction end may stem from a read error. The chain carries TRBV5-8 and TRBJ1-2; unclear D gene. Germline CDR1 reads SGHTS; CDR2 reads YDEGEE. This CDR3 contains 12 residues. As DNA, the CDR3 is TGTGCCAGCAGCTTGCCGTACGGACCCGGTTTCTTC. Its translation is CASSLPYGPGFF.

The rearrangement links TRBV12-3 or TRBV12-4 to TRBJ2-5; TRBD1 is a possible D gene (6 bases). There are 13 residues in the CDR3. The germline V and J ends were trimmed by 6 bases and 4 bases, with 12 bases remaining between them. The CDR3 sequence is CASSYRERETQYF. CDR3 DNA sequence: TGTGCCAGCAGCTACAGGGAACGAGAGACCCAGTACTTC.

The chain joins TRBV21-1 to TRBJ2-5. TRBV21-1 constitutes a pseudogene. The CDR3 has 14 amino acids. The CDR3 DNA reads as TGTGCCAGCAGCTCCACGGGGACCCAAGAGACCCAGTACTTC. Translating gives CASSSTGTQETQYF.